This T cell receptor beta chain emerged from a study of blood T cell repertoires in COVID-19. On the study more broadly: The samples span acute and convalescent COVID-19 from the United States, Italy and Spain. Sources were T cells, B-cell-depleted T cells, or PBMCs; the material itself was cDNA or gDNA.

J gave up 2 bases and V 0 bases, and 5 bases lay outside the gene matches. The length of the CDR3 is 16 residues. CDR1 LNHNV and CDR2 YYDKDF come from the germline V gene (reference sequence). As processed by the authors: Estimation of nucleated cell counts was performed using reference gene primer amplification. Method: immunoSEQ multiplex PCR; TCRdb's copy keeps in-frame clones and lacks some. The V and J calls and clone size were taken over from that table, and D and trimming were inferred from the DNA. The sample has about 160,000 clones; about 85% are singletons. Seattle cases were enrolled at active infection and followed longitudinally.

The sample was peripheral blood. This rearrangement joins TRBV15 to TRBJ2-7, with 9 bases that match TRBD1. This clonotype was obtained from a man older than 75 with COVID-19, enrolled during active disease. The CDR3: CATSRDKTGGPYEQYF. In DNA, the CDR3 is TGTGCCACCAGCAGAGATAAAACAGGGGGCCCCTACGAGCAGTACTTC.